This T cell receptor beta chain was found in a study of CD8 T cells in ankylosing spondylitis. Broader study findings: CD8+ by phenotype, disease-linked clones were relatively rare in peripheral blood. Blood from ankylosing spondylitis patients appeared to carry a characteristic roughly eight-variant TCR beta motif. Reports of some motif variants in reactive arthritis synovial fluid and blood predate this one. Matched ankylosing spondylitis synovial fluid reportedly showed significant enrichment of disease-linked clones.

Points on this clonotype: What it binds is unknown.

The germline V gene encodes CDR1 DFQATT and CDR2 SNEGSKA (reference sequence). Deletions cut 5 bases from V and 5 bases from J, with 11 bases between. The CDR3 is made up of 12 amino acids. Quantitative 5'-RACE was performed with molecular barcodes, and it yielded the TCR beta libraries. TCRdb reprocessed the 5' RACE reads with MiXCR, giving one entry per CDR3 protein. The profile shows around 430,000 distinct CDR3 sequences, approximately 17% of them singletons. The chain employs TRBV20-1 and TRBJ2-3; D ambiguous. The receptor comes from a male donor with ankylosing spondylitis. Input material: blood, either unsorted or a sorted T cell fraction (not recorded which). CDR3 sequence: CSAWVKGDTQYF. Written as DNA, the CDR3 is TGCAGTGCTTGGGTAAAGGGAGATACGCAGTATTTT.